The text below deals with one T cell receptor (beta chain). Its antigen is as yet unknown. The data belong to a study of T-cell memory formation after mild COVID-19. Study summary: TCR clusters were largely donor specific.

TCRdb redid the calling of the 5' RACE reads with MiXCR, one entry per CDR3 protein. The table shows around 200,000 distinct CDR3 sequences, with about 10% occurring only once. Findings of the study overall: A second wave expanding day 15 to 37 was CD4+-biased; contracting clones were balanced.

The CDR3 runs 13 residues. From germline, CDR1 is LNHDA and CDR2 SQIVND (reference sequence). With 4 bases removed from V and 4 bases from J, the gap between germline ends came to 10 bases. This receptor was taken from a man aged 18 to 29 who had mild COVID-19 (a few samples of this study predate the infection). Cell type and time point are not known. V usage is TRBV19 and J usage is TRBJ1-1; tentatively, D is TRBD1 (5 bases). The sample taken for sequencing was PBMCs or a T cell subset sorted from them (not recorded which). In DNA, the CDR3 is TGTGCCAGTAGTACCCAGGGTGTCACTGAAGCTTTCTTT. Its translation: CASSTQGVTEAFF.